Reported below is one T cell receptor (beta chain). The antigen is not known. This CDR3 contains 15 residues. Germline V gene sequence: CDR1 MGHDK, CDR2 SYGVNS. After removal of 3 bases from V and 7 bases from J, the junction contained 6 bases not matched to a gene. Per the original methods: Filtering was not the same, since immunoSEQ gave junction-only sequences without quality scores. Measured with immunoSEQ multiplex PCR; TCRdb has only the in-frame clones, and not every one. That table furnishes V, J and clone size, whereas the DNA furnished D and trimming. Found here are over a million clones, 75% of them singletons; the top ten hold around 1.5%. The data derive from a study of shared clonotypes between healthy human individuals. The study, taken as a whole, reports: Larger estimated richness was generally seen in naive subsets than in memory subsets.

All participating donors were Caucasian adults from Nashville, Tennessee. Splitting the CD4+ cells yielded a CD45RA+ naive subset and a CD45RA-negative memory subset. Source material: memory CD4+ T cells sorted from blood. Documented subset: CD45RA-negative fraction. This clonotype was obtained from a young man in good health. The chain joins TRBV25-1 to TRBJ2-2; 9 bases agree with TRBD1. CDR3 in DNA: TGTGCCAGCAGTGAGAGGGACAGGGCGGTCGGGGAGCTGTTTTTT. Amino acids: CASSERDRAVGELFF. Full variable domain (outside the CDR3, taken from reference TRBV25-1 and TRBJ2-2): EADIYQTPRYLVIGTGKKITLECSQTMGHDKMYWYQQDPGMELHLIHYSYGVNSTEKGDLSSESTVSRIRTEHFPLTLESARPSHTSQYLCASSERDRAVGELFFGEGSRLTVL.